These 7 T cell receptor beta chains originate from one sample sequenced in a study of blood T cell repertoires in COVID-19 (dated by TCRdb to about 2020). Libraries were built with the immunoSEQ multiplex PCR assay. Held by TCRdb, this immuneACCESS table contains in-frame sequences only and omits some clones. Under half of the omission traces to an unresolved V gene where checked; the cause of the rest is unknown. This sample comprises some 74,000 clones, 65% to 90% of them detected only once. The ten most abundant clones make up approximately 40% of the sample. The sequencing sample was made of peripheral blood. These TCRs come from a man older than 75 with acute or convalescent COVID-19.

This clone occurred once. The rearrangement uses TRBV5-6 and TRBJ1-2; D is ambiguous. The V and J ends lost 1 base and 2 bases respectively, with 12 bases between them. Germline-derived CDR1 and CDR2 are SGHDT and YYEEEE. This CDR3 contains 15 residues. CDR3 sequence: CASSLYLRGNYGYTF. In DNA, the CDR3 is TGTGCCAGCAGCTTGTACCTCCGGGGAAACTATGGCTACACCTTC.

This clone was seen only a few times. The V gene is TRBV7-9, the J gene TRBJ2-1, with D possibly TRBD1 on 6 matching bases. V shed 5 bases and J shed 2 bases, with 13 bases lying between them. The CDR3 extends over 15 amino acids. CDR1 and CDR2 (germline): SEHNR, FQNEAQ (reference sequence). CDR3: CASSPGTMTYNEQFF. DNA for the CDR3: TGTGCCAGCAGCCCCGGGACAATGACCTACAATGAGCAGTTCTTC.

The chain recombines TRBV6-5 with TRBJ2-3; the D gene is possibly TRBD2 (5 bases). The CDR3 consists of 13 residues. Germline V gene data show CDR1 as MNHEY and CDR2 as SVGAGI. V was trimmed by 6 bases and J by 3 bases, leaving 10 bases between them. In nucleotides, the CDR3 is TGTGCCAGCAGAGACTACTATACAGATACGCAGTATTTT. Encoded protein: CASRDYYTDTQYF.

The chain links TRBV5-1 to TRBJ1-4; TRBD1 aligns across 7 bases. CDR3 size: 16 residues. Per germline, CDR1 SGHRS and CDR2 YFSETQ. V was clipped by 3 bases and J by 0 bases; unmatched bases: 5. CDR3 bases: TGCGCCAGCAGCTCGACCGGGACAGCAACTAATGAAAAACTGTTTTTT. It encodes CASSSTGTATNEKLFF.

The chain carries TRBV18 and TRBJ2-5; 7 bases agree with TRBD1. The germline gives CDR1 KGHSH, CDR2 LQKENI. The CDR3 has 14 amino acids. With 1 base clipped from V and 4 bases from J, the junction kept 3 bases outside the gene matches. The CDR3 spells CASSPQGARETQYF. For the CDR3, the DNA is TGTGCCAGCTCACCACAGGGGGCGAGAGAGACCCAGTACTTC.

This chain links TRBV5-6 with TRBJ2-7; no definite D call. CDR3 length equals 17 residues. The V gene lost 0 bases and the J gene lost 6 bases, with 22 bases spanning the gap. Germline V lookup: CDR1 SGHDT, CDR2 YYEEEE. The CDR3: CASSLGVKRPSAPEQYF. The CDR3 region has the DNA TGTGCCAGCAGCTTGGGGGTGAAGCGCCCCAGCGCTCCCGAGCAGTACTTC.

The V and J genes are TRBV5-1 and TRBJ1-2, with TRBD1 matching 8 bases. Per germline, CDR1 SGHRS and CDR2 YFSETQ. This CDR3 is 15 amino acids long. Trimming removed 3 bases from V and 5 bases from J; junction bases left unmatched: 9. The CDR3 loop reads CASSSGTGVSYGYTF. CDR3 DNA sequence: TGCGCCAGCAGCTCGGGGACAGGAGTATCATATGGCTACACCTTC.